These T cell receptor beta chains were read from a single sample in a study of OX40 agonist ivuxolimab in advanced cancers. Sequencing was performed with immunoSEQ multiplex PCR; in TCRdb, only in-frame clones are kept and a portion is missing. The data show about 98,000 clones, roughly nine tenths seen once. This sample comprised CD4+ or CD8+ T cells sorted from blood, obtained in a trial of the OX40 agonist ivuxolimab. These receptors all come from an adult with an advanced solid tumor such as melanoma, head and neck, liver or kidney cancer. Both conserved end residues are trimmed from each CDR3. Fields, in order: J gene, clone size, V gene, CDR3 protein. Size is stated for part of the rows, as once, few or many counts, or as a class when the clone is expanded.

>TRBJ2-5|-|TRBV7-2
ASSLAVAEEKSQY
>TRBJ1-1|-|TRBV29-1
SVDVGSNTEAF
>TRBJ1-5|-|TRBV2
ASVSFPPGPQH
>TRBJ2-5|-|TRBV9
ASSERGGAETQY
>TRBJ1-2|-|TRBV27
ASSWDLSTGGYT
>TRBJ1-4|-|TRBV5-1
ASSLVSPGQAAGKNEKLF
>TRBJ2-5|-|TRBV10-2
ASRLAGIQETQY
>TRBJ1-4|-|TRBV29-1
SGKLGSTTNEKLF
>TRBJ2-3|-|TRBV7-2
ASGGGGTDTQY
>TRBJ2-7|-|TRBV18
ASYDRSLTYEQY
>TRBJ2-1|-|TRBV19
ASSMYNEQF
>TRBJ2-3|-|TRBV7-3
ASSFQTGSTDTQY
>TRBJ1-1|-|TRBV5-1
ASSLGQGKNTEAF
>TRBJ2-7|-|TRBV7-8
ASSQDSASYEQY
>TRBJ1-1|-|TRBV5-1
ASSLGRGRIGTEAF
>TRBJ2-6|-|TRBV5-1
ASTFAGANVLT
>TRBJ1-6|many|TRBV7-9
ASSLGGTFSPLH
>TRBJ2-5|-|TRBV7-3
ASSPQGIGETQY
>TRBJ1-5|-|TRBV6-6
ASTIFPDQPQH
>TRBJ1-2|-|TRBV15
ATSRDPGGTFTLYGYT
>TRBJ2-7|-|TRBV7-2
ASSSRDRTYEQY
>TRBJ2-3|few|TRBV10-2
ASSAGTSGGEGTDTQY
>TRBJ2-1|-|TRBV9
ASSVGQGADNEQF
>TRBJ1-2|-|TRBV29-1
SVDGVSGYT
>TRBJ1-3|-|TRBV5-4
ASSPGQGANTIY
>TRBJ2-7|-|TRBV5-6
ASSGTNYEQY
>TRBJ2-2|-|TRBV10-3
AISESTTGELF
>TRBJ1-2|few|TRBV18
ASSEVAGGAGGYT
>TRBJ2-5|-|TRBV2
ASSGTGFRETQY
>TRBJ2-7|-|TRBV20-1
SVGGGDEQY
>TRBJ2-5|-|TRBV21-1
ASSARRLDQTYKRHETKTQY
>TRBJ1-2|-|TRBV14
ASSQDRGMYT
>TRBJ1-5|-|TRBV18
ASSPGTGLSNQPQH
>TRBJ1-5|-|TRBV5-1
ASSPNGGSQPQH
>TRBJ2-1|once|TRBV7-6
ASSLAVYNEQF
>TRBJ1-4|-|TRBV19
ASSILEKTATNEKLF
>TRBJ1-2|-|TRBV18
ASSPRTGDGYT
>TRBJ2-7|few|TRBV18
ASSPGQGSEQY
>TRBJ2-3|-|TRBV2
ASSEALPTDTQY
>TRBJ2-1|-|TRBV5-5
ASSLDTYNEQF
>TRBJ1-2|-|TRBV7-9
ASSHSRTGHGYT
>TRBJ2-2|-|TRBV10-1
ASSDWIRTGELF
>TRBJ2-7|-|TRBV9
ASSSGRRSGEQY
>TRBJ2-2|-|TRBV7-9
AWFLGGRNTGELF
>TRBJ1-3|once|TRBV6-1
ASGPGGPGNTIY
>TRBJ2-7|few|TRBV7-9
ASSLVPPTSGAYEQY
>TRBJ2-1|-|TRBV19
ASSSGLWDGYNEQF
>TRBJ1-3|-|TRBV4-1
ASSRRGLISSGNTIY
>TRBJ1-2|few|TRBV5-4
ASTPQDSVYGYT